This TCR beta chain derives from a study of graft-versus-host responses after intestinal transplantation. On the study more broadly: Isolated intestinal, liver-intestinal, or multivisceral transplants had been given to the recipients.

Worth noting for this clone: Its antigen is unidentified.

This CDR3 is 14 amino acids long. The germline gives CDR1 GTSNPN, CDR2 SVGIG (reference sequence). J lost 4 bases, V lost 1 base, and 4 bases had no gene match. Study results and caveats: High graft-versus-host to host-versus-graft clonal ratios were found in allografts of patients who had graft-donor T cell macrochimerism. Researchers found GvH clones in recipient marrow, and some showed up first in ileum or blood. The highest levels of circulating GvH clones went along with early declines in HvG clones after transplant.

TCRdb's copy holds only in-frame clones and misses some; the assay was immunoSEQ multiplex PCR. The sample consists of approximately 54,000 clones, 65% to 85% of them appearing once. This receptor was identified in a human donor who was the organ donor for an intestinal transplant. The chain recombines TRBV30 with TRBJ2-5, with 9 bases identical to TRBD2. The sequences come from unstimulated CD4+ T cells sorted from spleen or lymph node cells, collected before transplant. As DNA, the CDR3 is TGTGCCTGGAGTGCGGTTAGCGGGAGAGAGACCCAGTACTTC. This codes for CAWSAVSGRETQYF.